In its sample, the clone carrying this T cell receptor beta chain was seen a few times. The target antigen is unknown. TCRdb called the 5' RACE reads again in MiXCR, with one record for every CDR3 protein. The data hold some 290,000 distinct CDR3 sequences, with 20% observed a single time. This sample was taken from a study of CD8 T cells in ankylosing spondylitis. Study results and limitations: Characteristic of ankylosing spondylitis blood, it appeared, was a TCR beta motif comprising about eight highly homologous variants.

The CDR3 contains 14 residues. With 3 bases removed from V and 4 bases from J, the gap between germline ends came to 12 bases. The receptor was derived from a male donor with ankylosing spondylitis or in good health (not recorded which). Sequencing was carried out using blood, either unsorted or a sorted T cell fraction (not recorded which). The chain uses TRBV12-3 or TRBV12-4 and TRBJ2-5; D is ambiguous. The CDR3, as DNA: TGTGCCAGCAGTTTCCGAATAATGGGAGAGACCCAGTACTTC. Protein product: CASSFRIMGETQYF.